This TCR beta chain was captured in a study of blood T cell repertoires in COVID-19. TCRdb's table, derived via immunoSEQ multiplex PCR, lists solely in-frame clones and lacks some. This sample has 200,000 to 300,000 clones, with roughly 87% found just once. The CDR3 extends over 16 amino acids. The V and J genes are TRBV21-1 and TRBJ2-7; the table's D call of TRBD2 was not tested on the DNA. TRBV21-1 is deemed a pseudogene. Sequencing input: peripheral blood. The TCR was taken from a human donor in a cohort sampled during active COVID-19. In DNA form, the CDR3 reads TGTGCCAGCAGCACAGAACTAGCTCAAGAGGGTTGCGAGCAGTACTTC. Its protein is CASSTELAQEGCEQYF.